The rows below give T cell receptor beta chains drawn from one sample of a study of T cells in Graves' hyperthyroidism and ophthalmopathy. TCRdb reprocessed the multiplex PCR reads via MiXCR and lists one record per CDR3 protein. The sample carries 550,000 to 650,000 distinct CDR3 sequences, 14% recorded once. The sample taken for sequencing was blood. These TCRs come from a woman aged 40 to 55 with Graves' hyperthyroidism. The CDR3 runs from the conserved cysteine through the conserved F or W.

V	J	CDR3
TRBV2	TRBJ2-7	CASSGAGGPKEQYF
TRBV19	TRBJ2-7	CASSMPRAGGLGEQYF
TRBV12-3/TRBV12-4	TRBJ2-1	CASSLRERSYNEQFF
TRBV10-3	TRBJ2-7	CAISEGQGYEQYF
TRBV5-1	TRBJ2-7	CASSYPGQATYEQYF
TRBV6-5	TRBJ2-3	CASSYSAGDTQDTQYF
TRBV6-1	TRBJ1-1	CASTSDLEAFF
TRBV12-3/TRBV12-4	TRBJ1-6	CASSPSWGDNSPLHF
TRBV12-3/TRBV12-4	TRBJ2-7	CASSSSGTGYGEQYF
TRBV19	TRBJ1-1	CASSTRRSWGSGEAFF
TRBV11-2	TRBJ2-1	CASRPGTSDEQFF
TRBV2	TRBJ2-2	CASSAYPQGRAGELFF
TRBV9	TRBJ2-7	CASSSGTSGSSYEQYF
TRBV6-1	TRBJ2-7	CASRTQQGVHEQYF
TRBV11-2	TRBJ2-1	CASSLVSGRGEQFF
TRBV11-2	TRBJ2-1	CASSRGQVDEQFF
TRBV9	TRBJ2-5	CASSDASGNQETQYF
TRBV20-1	TRBJ2-1	CSARTSGTYNEQFF
TRBV7-6	TRBJ1-4	CASSLGAVANEKLFF
TRBV11-1	TRBJ1-1	CASSADRFPTEAFF
TRBV14	TRBJ2-7	CASSQHSGYEQYF
TRBV6-1	TRBJ2-7	CASNPAGDSYEQYF
TRBV12-3/TRBV12-4	TRBJ2-1	CASSLSTSGLSYNEQFF
TRBV7-3	TRBJ2-2	CASSHQGLAGRGSTGELFF
TRBV19	TRBJ1-5	CASSIDRGPPQHF
TRBV11-2	TRBJ1-3	CASSPTGALGNTIYF
TRBV29-1	TRBJ2-1	CSARSGTSRDGEQFF
TRBV2	TRBJ2-7	CASSGFSGSYEQYF
TRBV4-1	TRBJ1-1	CASSQGDRRNTEAFF
TRBV2	TRBJ2-5	CASSGGGRIETQYF
TRBV5-1	TRBJ2-3	CASSSGQTDTQYF
TRBV5-6	TRBJ1-5	CASSSSMDRGRREPQHF
TRBV2	TRBJ2-7	CASKGGRAGNEQYF
TRBV20-1	TRBJ2-7	CSASGGTLSSYEQYF
TRBV27	TRBJ2-7	CASSSRPGVTYEQYF
TRBV18	TRBJ2-1	CASSQPRVSAGEQFF
TRBV30	TRBJ2-4	CAWSETSGAKNIQYF
TRBV28	TRBJ1-5	CASSFKGNQPQHF
TRBV27	TRBJ2-3	CASSPDGGRRADTQYF
TRBV12-3/TRBV12-4	TRBJ2-1	CASSLSTTDNEQFF
TRBV6-1	TRBJ1-2	CASSPRRDSYGYTF
TRBV7-6	TRBJ2-1	CASSDSVAGGSNEQFF
TRBV19	TRBJ1-4	CATRGPYEKLFF
TRBV2	TRBJ2-3	CASSESGRSRTDTQYF
TRBV10-2	TRBJ2-2	CASSQTSGGPNTGELFF
TRBV20-1	TRBJ1-2	CSASSGVGGYTF
TRBV14	TRBJ2-3	CASSKQDNTQYF
TRBV29-1	TRBJ1-3	CSVRAGVGNTIYF
TRBV20-1	TRBJ2-1	CSARDPGTSGRGNEQFF
TRBV20-1	TRBJ2-7	CSARVAGGQGATYEQYF
TRBV18	TRBJ2-3	CASSPSSGSLTDTQYF
TRBV25-1	TRBJ1-1	CASSPLRGRRTEAFF
TRBV6-1	TRBJ1-2	CASSDASYGYTF
TRBV2	TRBJ1-1	CARSRPDRRYNKAFF
TRBV20-1	TRBJ2-1	CSASHTRTWDEQFF
TRBV4-2	TRBJ2-1	CASSQDGNLAGGYNEQFF
TRBV27	TRBJ2-3	CASSQKNRGRTDTQYF
TRBV7-8	TRBJ2-5	CASSLEVGQGVQETQYF
TRBV2	TRBJ2-3	CASLIAGLSTDTQYF